A selection of T cell receptor beta chains follows, all from one sample in a study of cytomegalovirus exposure and HLA in healthy donors. Sequencing used immunoSEQ multiplex PCR; TCRdb keeps in-frame clones, though not all of them. Of 75,000 to 100,000 clones listed, around 73% are singletons. The source material was PBMCs. These receptors all come from a man aged 40-55 years in good health and CMV-seronegative. CDR3s include the opening cysteine and the closing phenylalanine or tryptophan. D genes are given only for firm matches. Where a row states a size, it is once, few, many or the class of an expanded clone; other rows omit it.

size	V	J	D	CDR3	DNA
NA	TRBV7-6	TRBJ2-5	TRBD2	CASSLAIAGGLETQYF	TGTGCCAGCAGCTTAGCGATAGCGGGAGGGCTAGAGACCCAGTACTTC
few	TRBV5-1	TRBJ1-1	TRBD1	CASSLAGAGGTEAFF	TGCGCCAGCAGCTTGGCCGGGGCAGGGGGCACTGAAGCTTTCTTT
NA	TRBV27	TRBJ2-7	NA	CASSPVGANYEQYF	TGTGCCAGCAGCCCTGTGGGGGCTAACTACGAGCAGTACTTC
NA	TRBV18	TRBJ2-1	NA	CASSRRLVVNEQFF	TGTGCCAGCTCACGACGACTAGTTGTCAATGAGCAGTTCTTC
NA	TRBV18	TRBJ2-3	TRBD1	CASSPFPWTGRSTDTQYF	TGTGCCAGCTCACCCTTTCCCTGGACAGGACGTAGCACAGATACGCAGTATTTT
NA	TRBV5-4	TRBJ2-3	NA	CASSLRASDTQYF	TGTGCCAGCAGCTTGAGAGCCTCAGATACGCAGTATTTT
NA	TRBV2	TRBJ1-3	NA	CASSLTLTDSGNTIYF	TGTGCCAGCAGTTTGACACTCACCGACTCTGGAAACACCATATATTTT
once	TRBV25-1	TRBJ2-2	TRBD2	CASTRGAGELFF	TGTGCCAGCACTCGGGGGGCCGGGGAGCTGTTTTTT
NA	TRBV30	TRBJ2-7	TRBD2	CAWSILSWVAGEAYEQYF	TGTGCCTGGAGTATCCTTTCCTGGGTGGCGGGAGAGGCCTACGAGCAGTACTTC
few	TRBV6-4	TRBJ2-3	TRBD1	CASSDGTGDTDTQYF	TGTGCCAGCAGTGACGGGACAGGGGACACAGATACGCAGTATTTT
NA	TRBV28	TRBJ1-2	TRBD1	CASSEDRAGGYTF	TGTGCCAGCAGTGAGGACAGGGCGGGTGGCTACACCTTC
NA	TRBV19	TRBJ1-4	NA	CASSIVGVGNEKLFF	TGTGCCAGTAGTATAGTAGGGGTAGGGAATGAAAAACTGTTTTTT
once	TRBV5-8	TRBJ2-1	TRBD2	CASSLLSGSFSYNEQFF	TGTGCCAGCAGCTTACTTAGCGGGTCTTTCTCCTACAATGAGCAGTTCTTC